The 29 T cell receptor beta chains below all came from one sample that was sequenced in a study of CD8+ T cells in alopecia areata. RNA was extracted and reverse transcribed into cDNA as the sequencing template. Assay used: immunoSEQ multiplex PCR; TCRdb lists only in-frame clones, some missing. Seen here are 85,000 to 110,000 clones, approximately 58% observed once, and the top ten hold 8% to 10%. The sample was CD4+ T cells sorted from blood. These receptors were collected from a human donor in good health.

The V gene is TRBV7-2, the J gene TRBJ2-7, with D unresolved. Germline assignment: CDR1 SGHTA and CDR2 FQGNSA. This CDR3 is 15 amino acids long. Trimming stripped 3 bases from V and 1 base from J, with 13 bases between. DNA of the CDR3: TGTGCCAGCAGCTTCGCTCAGAGCAGATCCTACGAGCAGTACTTC. It yields the protein CASSFAQSRSYEQYF.

The J gene is TRBJ2-1, the V gene TRBV14; possibly TRBD1 for D (5 bases). Looked up from germline, CDR1 is SGHDN and CDR2 is FVKESK. With 5 bases removed from V and 4 bases from J, the gap between germline ends came to 15 bases. The CDR3 covers 15 residues. The DNA of the CDR3 is TGTGCCAGCAGCACCCCCAGACAGAGGTACAATGAGCAGTTCTTC. Its translation: CASSTPRQRYNEQFF.

The V gene is TRBV29-1, the J gene TRBJ2-5; 9 nucleotides match TRBD1. Trimming removed 5 bases from V and 5 bases from J; junction bases left unmatched: 9. CDR1 is SQVTM and CDR2 is ANQGSEA in the germline V gene. CDR3 length: 14 residues. For the CDR3, the DNA is TGCAGCGTTTGCTTTAACAGGGGGCCTGAGACCCAGTACTTC. Residues: CSVCFNRGPETQYF.

The chain combines TRBV2 with TRBJ1-1, with D possibly TRBD1 on 5 matching bases. This CDR3 comprises 13 residues. Germline-derived CDR1 and CDR2 are SNHLY and FYNNEI. The V and J ends lost 4 bases and 2 bases respectively, with 8 bases between them. The DNA of the CDR3 is TGTGCCAGCAGTGCCAGGGCCAACACTGAAGCTTTCTTT. Translating it yields CASSARANTEAFF.

The chain has TRBV25-1 and TRBJ2-7, with a possible D match to TRBD1 (6 bases). The CDR3 length is 15 residues. Between the trimmed V and J ends, which lost 3 bases and 4 bases, there was a span of 16 bases. Germline loops: CDR1 MGHDK, CDR2 SYGVNS. CDR3 sequence: CASSDGQIKSYEQYF. In nucleotides, the CDR3 is TGTGCCAGCAGTGACGGACAGATCAAGAGTTACGAGCAGTACTTC.

The chain couples TRBV4-2 to TRBJ1-5, with D tentatively TRBD1 (6 bases). The CDR3 runs to 17 residues. Trimming removed 4 bases at V and 5 bases at J, with 21 bases between. CDR1 LGHNA and CDR2 YNFKEQ come from the germline V gene. CDR3 DNA: TGTGCCAGCAGCCCCACCAGCCAGGGGCGGGGAGATCAGCCCCAGCATTTT. It translates to CASSPTSQGRGDQPQHF.

The chain combines TRBV7-6 with TRBJ2-2; 9 bases map to TRBD1. The CDR3 has 16 residues. J gave up 6 bases and V 3 bases, and 8 bases lay outside the gene matches. Per germline, CDR1 SGHVS and CDR2 FNYEAQ. For the CDR3, the DNA is TGTGCCAGCAGCTTCACCGGGACAGGGTCTCCCGGGGAGCTGTTTTTT. This sequence encodes CASSFTGTGSPGELFF.

This rearrangement joins TRBV5-5 to TRBJ1-2, with D perhaps matching TRBD1 (5 bases). V gave up 0 bases and J gave up 8 bases, with 11 bases separating them. The CDR3 has 13 residues. Germline lookup yields CDR1 SGHKS and CDR2 YYEKEE (reference sequence). The CDR3 bases are TGTGCCAGCAGCTTGGCGGCCCAGGGAGGCTACACCTTC. Encoded protein: CASSLAAQGGYTF.

This chain connects TRBV29-1 to TRBJ2-7; no firm D call. V was shortened by 3 bases and J by 6 bases, with 9 bases between the two germline ends. Germline-derived CDR1 and CDR2 are SQVTM and ANQGSEA. The CDR3 runs 11 residues. The CDR3 region is CSVDSHSEQYF. CDR3 in DNA: TGCAGCGTTGATAGCCATTCCGAGCAGTACTTC.

V usage is TRBV5-1 and J usage is TRBJ2-5; 8 bases fit TRBD1. The germline V gene encodes CDR1 SGHRS and CDR2 YFSETQ. V shed 3 bases, J shed 2 bases, and the junction held 3 bases outside the gene matches. The CDR3 sequence is 14 residues long. CDR3 bases: TGCGCCAGCAGCTACGGGACAGGACAAGAGACCCAGTACTTC. As protein: CASSYGTGQETQYF. Using reference TRBV5-1 and TRBJ2-5 for the parts outside the CDR3, the full variable domain is KAGVTQTPRYLIKTRGQQVTLSCSPISGHRSVSWYQQTPGQGLQFLFEYFSETQRNKGNFPGRFSGRQFSNSRSEMNVSTLELGDSALYLCASSYGTGQETQYFGPGTRLLVL.

The J gene is TRBJ1-2, the V gene TRBV4-1; no definite D call. The germline V gene encodes CDR1 MGHRA and CDR2 YSYEKL. Trimming removed 4 bases at V and 2 bases at J, with 11 bases between. The CDR3 length is 14 residues. The DNA of the CDR3 is TGCGCCAGCAGCCCAAGGTGGCAGAACTATGGCTACACCTTC. This sequence encodes CASSPRWQNYGYTF.

The V gene is TRBV5-4, the J gene TRBJ2-5; a possible D gene is TRBD2 (5 bases). Trimming removed 0 bases at V and 2 bases at J, with 8 bases between. CDR1 and CDR2 from the germline V gene are SGHNT and YYREEE (reference sequence). The length of the CDR3 is 14 residues. CDR3 sequence (DNA): TGTGCCAGCAGCTTGGATCCGGGACAAGAGACCCAGTACTTC. It encodes CASSLDPGQETQYF. Using reference TRBV5-4 and TRBJ2-5 for the parts outside the CDR3, the full variable domain is ETGVTQSPTHLIKTRGQQVTLRCSSQSGHNTVSWYQQALGQGPQFIFQYYREEENGRGNFPPRFSGLQFPNYSSELNVNALELDDSALYLCASSLDPGQETQYFGPGTRLLVL.

This clone turned up a few times. Mismatch with germline at one junction end may stem from a read error. The chain links TRBV6-6 to TRBJ2-4; D possibly corresponds to TRBD1 (8 bases). The CDR3 totals 13 residues. The germline gives CDR1 MNHNY, CDR2 SVGAGI (reference sequence). CDR3 sequence reads: CASSRGVPGQVSF. The CDR3 bases are TGTGCCAGCAGTCGGGGGGTCCCGGGACAGGTCTCTTTC.

This clone was seen only a few times. V gene TRBV5-1 combines with J gene TRBJ1-1, with a possible D match to TRBD1 (5 bases). CDR3 length equals 15 residues. Trimming pared 1 base from V and 4 bases from J, leaving 14 bases between. Germline V lookup: CDR1 SGHRS, CDR2 YFSETQ. For the CDR3, the DNA is TGCGCCAGCAGCTTGAGGGGACCTGGGGGCACTGAAGCTTTCTTT. Translated: CASSLRGPGGTEAFF.

The chain uses TRBV18 and TRBJ2-5; either TRBD1 or TRBD2 may supply D (5 bases each). Germline assignment: CDR1 KGHSH and CDR2 LQKENI. This CDR3 comprises 14 residues. V was cut by 1 base and J by 5 bases, with 11 bases left in between. CDR3 sequence: CASSPQRGPETQYF. CDR3 DNA sequence: TGTGCCAGCTCACCACAGAGGGGTCCTGAGACCCAGTACTTC.

The rearrangement joins TRBV2 to TRBJ1-1, with 7 bases matching TRBD1. Germline CDR1 and CDR2: SNHLY and FYNNEI. CDR3 size: 15 residues. V lost 1 base to trimming and J lost 4 bases; unmatched junction nucleotides: 6. CDR3 loop: CASSEGHRGSTEAFF. The CDR3 DNA sequence: TGTGCCAGCAGTGAAGGACACAGGGGAAGCACTGAAGCTTTCTTT.

This chain joins TRBV4-1 and TRBJ1-6; TRBD1 aligns across 7 bases. There are 15 residues in the CDR3. With 6 bases clipped from V and 5 bases from J, the junction kept 7 bases outside the gene matches. Germline assignment: CDR1 MGHRA and CDR2 YSYEKL. The CDR3 DNA sequence: TGCGCCAGCAGTCAGGGACAGATAAATAATTCACCCCTCCACTTT. Translation: CASSQGQINNSPLHF.

This clone turned up a few times. The chain has TRBV6-1 and TRBJ1-1; D perhaps matches TRBD1 (6 bases). Trimming pared 3 bases from V and 0 bases from J, leaving 8 bases between. CDR1 is MNHNS, CDR2 SASEGT, per germline. CDR3 length: 14 residues. CDR3 bases: TGTGCCAGCAGTGAGCAGGGGATGAACACTGAAGCTTTCTTT. It is translated as CASSEQGMNTEAFF.

This clone was picked up a small number of times. The chain recombines TRBV19 with TRBJ2-1; 11 bases fit TRBD2. CDR1 and CDR2 from the germline V gene are LNHDA and SQIVND (reference sequence). This CDR3 has 16 amino acids. The J segment lost 5 bases and the V segment lost 2 bases, leaving 5 bases of the junction unmatched. The CDR3 region is CASSILRTSGHNEQFF. Here the CDR3 DNA reads TGTGCCAGTAGTATACTTCGGACTAGCGGGCACAATGAGCAGTTCTTC.

The chain recombines TRBV29-1 with TRBJ2-1; 11 bases line up with TRBD1. Germline V lookup: CDR1 SQVTM, CDR2 ANQGSEA. This CDR3 is built from 14 residues. J was trimmed by 7 bases and V by 3 bases; bases with no gene match: 5. CDR3 DNA sequence: TGCAGCGTTGACATGGGACAGGGGGGAAATGAGCAGTTCTTC. Translating gives CSVDMGQGGNEQFF.

V and J are TRBV30 and TRBJ1-5; no reliable D call. Trimming left V 1 base short and J 7 bases short, with 11 bases between. Germline assignment: CDR1 GTSNPN and CDR2 SVGIG (reference sequence). This CDR3 has 13 residues. The CDR3 protein is CAWSDQGMQPQHF. The CDR3 nucleotides are TGTGCCTGGAGTGACCAAGGGATGCAGCCCCAGCATTTT.

The chain recombines TRBV6-5 with TRBJ1-2; a weak D match, TRBD1 (5 bases). This CDR3 is built from 14 residues. Trimming took 4 bases from V and 2 from J, leaving 11 bases between them. Germline values: CDR1 MNHEY, CDR2 SVGAGI. CDR3 in DNA: TGTGCCAGCAGTTCCCCCGGGACGAACTATGGCTACACCTTC. It is translated as CASSSPGTNYGYTF.

This clone came up a few times. The chain joins TRBV28 to TRBJ1-5, with D hard to call. The CDR3 spans 13 residues. The germline V gene encodes CDR1 MDHEN and CDR2 SYDVKM. V was clipped by 2 bases and J by 3 bases, with 5 bases between them. CDR3 in amino acids: CASSLDNNQPQHF. For the CDR3, the DNA is TGTGCCAGCAGTTTAGACAACAATCAGCCCCAGCATTTT.

V is TRBV7-3 and J is TRBJ2-5, with a weak D call TRBD1 (6 bases). The CDR3 is 15 amino acids. V shed 4 bases and J shed 3 bases, with 15 bases lying between them. The germline CDR1 and CDR2 sequences are SGHTA and FQGTGA. The CDR3 here is CASSSRGWGEETQYF. CDR3 nucleotide sequence: TGTGCCAGCAGCTCCAGGGGATGGGGCGAAGAGACCCAGTACTTC. The whole variable domain, remainder taken from reference TRBV7-3 and TRBJ2-5, is GAGVSQTPSNKVTEKGKYVELRCDPISGHTALYWYRQSLGQGPEFLIYFQGTGAADDSGLPNDRFFAVRPEGSVSTLKIQRTERGDSAVYLCASSSRGWGEETQYFGPGTRLLVL.

This chain connects TRBV4-3 to TRBJ1-2; the D gene is possibly TRBD1 (5 bases). Trimming took off 5 bases at V and 7 bases at J, with 17 bases between the two ends. The germline V gene encodes CDR1 LGHNA and CDR2 YSLEER. CDR3 length: 14 residues. CDR3 bases: TGCGCCAGCAGCTACTCCCGACAGTCTGTTGGCTACACCTTC. Translation gives CASSYSRQSVGYTF.

V is TRBV25-1 and J is TRBJ2-1; D may be TRBD2 (6 bases). The ends were cut back, 7 bases at V and 6 bases at J, with 22 bases in the middle. This CDR3 has 16 amino acids. Germline values: CDR1 MGHDK, CDR2 SYGVNS. Written as DNA, the CDR3 is TGTGCCAGCACCCCTCCCCCCGGGAGACCTCGCAATGAGCAGTTCTTC. Amino acids: CASTPPPGRPRNEQFF.

The chain employs TRBV18 and TRBJ2-7, with D possibly being TRBD1 or TRBD2 (5 bases each). With 1 base removed from V and 5 bases from J, the gap between germline ends came to 18 bases. The CDR3 has 16 residues. Germline-derived CDR1 and CDR2 are KGHSH and LQKENI. CDR3 protein: CASSPRITGTQDEQYF. The CDR3 DNA follows: TGTGCCAGCTCACCACGAATTACCGGGACCCAGGACGAGCAGTACTTC. The whole variable domain, filled in from reference TRBV18 and TRBJ2-7, reads NAGVMQNPRHLVRRRGQEARLRCSPMKGHSHVYWYRQLPEEGLKFMVYLQKENIIDESGMPKERFSAEFPKEGPSILRIQQVVRGDSAAYFCASSPRITGTQDEQYFGPGTRLTVT.

There are a few counts of this clone. The genes are TRBV29-1 and TRBJ2-3, with D perhaps TRBD2 (5 bases). Looked up from germline, CDR1 is SQVTM and CDR2 is ANQGSEA. This CDR3 contains 14 residues. Trimming removed 3 bases at V and 7 bases at J, with 17 bases between. CDR3 in amino acids: CSVETTRISYTQYF. The CDR3 nucleotides are TGCAGCGTTGAGACTACCAGAATAAGTTATACGCAGTATTTT.

J is TRBJ2-1 and V is TRBV25-1; 8 nucleotides line up with TRBD1. The CDR3 runs 15 residues. Germline CDR1 reads MGHDK; CDR2 reads SYGVNS. The junction had 8 bases not matched to a gene; V was cut back by 6 bases and J by 4 bases. The CDR3 DNA reads TGTGCCAGCAGCCTCTCGGGACAGGTTTACAATGAGCAGTTCTTC. This translates into CASSLSGQVYNEQFF.